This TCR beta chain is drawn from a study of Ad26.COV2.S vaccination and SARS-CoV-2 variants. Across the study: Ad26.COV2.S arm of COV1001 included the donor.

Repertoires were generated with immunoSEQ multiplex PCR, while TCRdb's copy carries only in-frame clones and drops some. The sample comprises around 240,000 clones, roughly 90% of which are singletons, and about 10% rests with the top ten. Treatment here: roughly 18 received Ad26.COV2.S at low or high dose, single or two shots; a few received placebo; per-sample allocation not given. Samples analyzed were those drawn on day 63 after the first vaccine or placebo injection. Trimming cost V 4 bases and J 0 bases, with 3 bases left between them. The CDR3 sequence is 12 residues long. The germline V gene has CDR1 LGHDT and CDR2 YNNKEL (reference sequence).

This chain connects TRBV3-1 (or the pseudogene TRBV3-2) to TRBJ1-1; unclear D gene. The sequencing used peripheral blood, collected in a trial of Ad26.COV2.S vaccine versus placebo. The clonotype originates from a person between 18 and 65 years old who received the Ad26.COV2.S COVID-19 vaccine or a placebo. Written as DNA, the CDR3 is TGTGCCAGCAGCCTACTGAACACTGAAGCTTTCTTT. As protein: CASSLLNTEAFF.